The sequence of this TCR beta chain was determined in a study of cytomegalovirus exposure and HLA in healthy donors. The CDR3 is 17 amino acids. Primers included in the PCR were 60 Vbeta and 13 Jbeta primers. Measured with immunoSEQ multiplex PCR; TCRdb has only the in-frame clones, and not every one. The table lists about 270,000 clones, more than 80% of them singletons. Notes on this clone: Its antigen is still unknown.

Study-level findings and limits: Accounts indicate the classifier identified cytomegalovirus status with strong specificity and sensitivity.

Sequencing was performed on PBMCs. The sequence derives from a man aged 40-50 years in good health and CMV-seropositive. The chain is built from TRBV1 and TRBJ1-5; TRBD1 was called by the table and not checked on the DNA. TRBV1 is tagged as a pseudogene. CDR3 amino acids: CTSSQVRTGDSNQPQHF. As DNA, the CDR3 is TGCACCAGCAGCCAGGTGCGGACAGGGGATAGCAATCAGCCCCAGCATTTT.